This T cell receptor (beta chain) derives from a study of beta chain features in type 1 diabetes. Findings and caveats of the study: When Type 1 diabetes patients were examined, their TCRB CDR3s proved moderately but significantly shorter in all four CD4+ subsets. Any PCR bias toward short templates would affect both groups alike. Naive, central memory and regulatory TCRB repertoires appeared more similar among patients than healthy donors.

Since all of the isolated RNA was reverse transcribed, expressed TCRB transcripts were what got sequenced. Assay used: immunoSEQ multiplex PCR; TCRdb lists only in-frame clones, some missing. The sample contains around 500,000 clones, 9.5% to 12% of which appear only once. The CDR3 consists of 13 residues. Germline CDR1 is SGHVS and CDR2 is FQNEAQ. Trimming removed 2 bases at V and 0 bases at J, with 1 base between. On this clone itself: Its antigen is as yet unknown.

Sequences were obtained from naive CD4+ T cells from blood. The chain has TRBV7-8 and TRBJ2-2; D gene unclear. The clonotype comes from a woman in her late teens or twenties in good health. CDR3 sequence: CASSLPNTGELFF. DNA for the CDR3: TGTGCCAGCAGCTTACCGAACACCGGGGAGCTGTTTTTT.